This record concerns one T cell receptor beta chain sequence. This entry belongs to a study of blood T cell repertoires in COVID-19. Across the whole study: The United States, Italy and Spain supplied acute and convalescent COVID-19 samples. Sources were T cells, B-cell-depleted T cells, or PBMCs; the material itself was cDNA or gDNA.

In the source study's methods: Amplification from reference gene primers served as the basis for estimated nucleated cell counts. Only in-frame clones appear in the TCRdb table, and some are missing; sequencing was by immunoSEQ multiplex PCR. V and J calls and clone size follow that table, whereas D and trimming were derived from the DNA. The table has 200,000 to 300,000 clones, about 68% seen once. Germline values: CDR1 MNHEY, CDR2 SVGAGI. The CDR3 contains 15 residues. V was pared by 5 bases and J by 2 bases, with 15 bases between. Specimen: peripheral blood. The rearrangement joins TRBV6-5 to TRBJ2-5; D is possibly TRBD1 (6 bases). The sequence was obtained from a woman over 75 with acute or convalescent COVID-19. CDR3 in DNA: TGTGCCAGCAGTATTGGACAGAATAATCAAGAGACCCAGTACTTC. It codes for CASSIGQNNQETQYF.